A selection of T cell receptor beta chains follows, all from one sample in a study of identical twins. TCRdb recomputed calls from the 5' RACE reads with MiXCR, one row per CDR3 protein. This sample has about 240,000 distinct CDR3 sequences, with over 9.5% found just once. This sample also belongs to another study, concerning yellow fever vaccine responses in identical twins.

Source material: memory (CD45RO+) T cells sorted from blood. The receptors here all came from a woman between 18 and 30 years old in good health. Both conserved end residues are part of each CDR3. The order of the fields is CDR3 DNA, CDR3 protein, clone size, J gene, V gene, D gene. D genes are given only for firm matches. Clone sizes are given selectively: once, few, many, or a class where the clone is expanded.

TGTGCCAGCAGGGGGACAGGGCCAGATACGCAGTATTTT CASRGTGPDTQYF few TRBJ2-3 TRBV28 TRBD1
TGCAGCGTGCTCCGAGGGAAGAGGGATACAGCTTTCTTT CSVLRGKRDTAFF - TRBJ1-1 TRBV29-1 -
TGTGCCAGTAGTATAGGGTTAGTCGGGAGTACCCAGTACTTC CASSIGLVGSTQYF few TRBJ2-5 TRBV19 -
TGCGCCGGACCTGAGGGGGTCGAGACCCAGTACTTC CAGPEGVETQYF - TRBJ2-5 TRBV5-1 -
TGCAGTGCGGGCGATGAAAAACTGTTTTTT CSAGDEKLFF many TRBJ1-4 TRBV29-1 -
TGTGCCAGCAGTACGACGAGGGGATTCTACGAGCAGTACTTC CASSTTRGFYEQYF - TRBJ2-7 TRBV28 -
TGTGCCACACGTAATTTTCCCAATGAGCAGTTCTTC CATRNFPNEQFF few TRBJ2-1 TRBV27 -
TGTGCCAGCTCACCCAGGGACAGGCTCTCCTACGAGCAGTACTTC CASSPRDRLSYEQYF - TRBJ2-7 TRBV18 TRBD1
TGTGCCAGCAACAGACTCGAGAAAGGCACAGATACGCAGTATTTT CASNRLEKGTDTQYF many TRBJ2-3 TRBV12-3/TRBV12-4 -
TGCGCCAGCAGTGAGTCGGCAAGACCCGGGAGGGCCCAGTACTTC CASSESARPGRAQYF few TRBJ2-5 TRBV10-1 TRBD2
TGTGCCAGCGGAGGACTAGCGGCTAGCACAGATACGCAGTATTTT CASGGLAASTDTQYF few TRBJ2-3 TRBV6-2/TRBV6-3 TRBD2
TGTGCCAGCAGCTTTCGGTCGGGTCTCTCCTACAATGAGCAGTTCTTC CASSFRSGLSYNEQFF few TRBJ2-1 TRBV11-2 -
TGTGCCAGCAGTTACGCGAGCGGGGGGTTCACAGATACGCAGTATTTT CASSYASGGFTDTQYF - TRBJ2-3 TRBV6-2/TRBV6-3 TRBD2
TGCAGTGCTAGAGATGCCGGGACCCCCCCAAACAATGAGCAGTTCTTC CSARDAGTPPNNEQFF - TRBJ2-1 TRBV20-1 -
TGCAGCTTCACCCTCGGACTAGCTGGGTCCGAGCAGTACTTC CSFTLGLAGSEQYF few TRBJ2-7 TRBV29-1 TRBD2
TGTGCCAGCAGCTTAGTTGCGGCGGGGTACAATGAGCAGTTCTTC CASSLVAAGYNEQFF few TRBJ2-1 TRBV7-2 -
TGCAGTGCCCGGACTAGCGGGATATATGAGCAGTTCTTC CSARTSGIYEQFF few TRBJ2-1 TRBV20-1 TRBD2
TGTGCCAGCAGCCTACAGATGGGGGAGACCCAGTACTTC CASSLQMGETQYF - TRBJ2-5 TRBV6-1 -
TGTGCCAGCTCACCAGGTCTAGGAGAGACCCAGTACTTC CASSPGLGETQYF few TRBJ2-5 TRBV18 -
TGTGCCAGCAGCGGATCCACCTTAGCGAACATTCAGTACTTC CASSGSTLANIQYF - TRBJ2-4 TRBV9 -
TGCGCCAGCAGCCTTGCTAGCAACACCGGGGAGCTGTTTTTT CASSLASNTGELFF few TRBJ2-2 TRBV4-3 -
TGTGCCAGCAGCCTCCTTGGGGGATCCTACAATGAGCAGTTCTTC CASSLLGGSYNEQFF few TRBJ2-1 TRBV5-4 -
TGTGCCAGCAGCTCCACCCACTCGAAGGGGGCGAGTGGCTACACCTTC CASSSTHSKGASGYTF many TRBJ1-2 TRBV5-6 TRBD1
TGTGCCAGCAGTTTCATTCAGGGGGCTGAAGCTTTCTTT CASSFIQGAEAFF many TRBJ1-1 TRBV12-3/TRBV12-4 TRBD1
TGTGCCAGCAGCGAGGGACCGAACTACGAGCAGTACTTC CASSEGPNYEQYF - TRBJ2-7 TRBV7-2 -
TGTGCCAGCAGCGGGACAGCCATTGGCTACACCTTC CASSGTAIGYTF few TRBJ1-2 TRBV28 TRBD1
TGTGCCAGCAGTGAAGGGGGCAGGGCTAATGAAAAACTGTTTTTT CASSEGGRANEKLFF many TRBJ1-4 TRBV2 -
TGTGCCAGCAGCCAAAGGCAGGGGCTTGCGGAGACCCAGTACTTC CASSQRQGLAETQYF many TRBJ2-5 TRBV3-1 -
TGTGCCAGCAGCTTTGAGCAGAGCTCCTACAATGAGCAGTTCTTC CASSFEQSSYNEQFF - TRBJ2-1 TRBV5-6 -
TGTGCCAGCAGACCCTCTTGGGGCAATGAGCAGTTCTTC CASRPSWGNEQFF - TRBJ2-1 TRBV7-2 -
TGTGCCAGCAGCCAAGTGGGCAGCTCCTACGAGCAGTACTTC CASSQVGSSYEQYF once TRBJ2-7 TRBV3-1 -
TGCGCCAGCAGCTTGGCCGGGGACCCCTGGAAGGAGCAGTACTTC CASSLAGDPWKEQYF few TRBJ2-7 TRBV5-1 -
TGCAGTGCTAGAGACCCAACCCTCCGCCCGGGGGGTGGCAATCAGCCCCAGCATTTT CSARDPTLRPGGGNQPQHF - TRBJ1-5 TRBV20-1 -
TGTGCCAGCAGTGAAATGAGTGAGCAGTACTTC CASSEMSEQYF - TRBJ2-7 TRBV6-1 -
TGTGCCAGCAGTTACTCGGCCTCTGACTACGAGCAGTACTTC CASSYSASDYEQYF many TRBJ2-7 TRBV6-2/TRBV6-3 -
TGTGCCAGCGGGTGGAGGGGCGTCGGGAATGAGCAGTTCTTC CASGWRGVGNEQFF - TRBJ2-1 TRBV12-3/TRBV12-4 -
TGTGCCATCCGAGACACGGCGGCCGGGGAGCTGTTTTTT CAIRDTAAGELFF many TRBJ2-2 TRBV6-1 -
TGTGCCAGCAGTTCAGCCGGGACAGGGGAAGAGACCCAGTACTTC CASSSAGTGEETQYF - TRBJ2-5 TRBV28 TRBD1
TGTGCCGTACGACAGGGTAATGAAAAACTGTTTTTT CAVRQGNEKLFF few TRBJ1-4 TRBV6-1 TRBD1
TGTGCCAGCAGAAGGCTAGCGGGGGCGGTTGAGCAGTTCTTC CASRRLAGAVEQFF few TRBJ2-1 TRBV6-1 TRBD2
TGTGCCAGCAGTTTGGGAGGGATTGAGCAGTACTTC CASSLGGIEQYF many TRBJ2-7 TRBV12-3/TRBV12-4 TRBD2
TGCAGCGTTAATGGGGACAGTCTAGCCAAAAACATTCAGTACTTC CSVNGDSLAKNIQYF few TRBJ2-4 TRBV29-1 TRBD1
TGTGCTAGTGGTTTTGGGCAGGAAACCAATGAGCAGTTCTTC CASGFGQETNEQFF - TRBJ2-1 TRBV12-5 -
TGTGCCAGCAGCCAAGATCAGATGGGGGTCACCGGGGAGCTGTTTTTT CASSQDQMGVTGELFF few TRBJ2-2 TRBV14 -
TGTGCCAGCAGCCGGGAACCAGGGACTGGCTACACCTTC CASSREPGTGYTF - TRBJ1-2 TRBV3-1 -
TGTGCCAGCAGCGTAGACTCGGGGGTGAATGAGCAGTTCTTC CASSVDSGVNEQFF many TRBJ2-1 TRBV9 -
TGCAGCGTTGAAGATCGGGGGAGGGTAGCGGGAGGGGGCAATGTCAATGAGCAGTTCTTC CSVEDRGRVAGGGNVNEQFF - TRBJ2-1 TRBV29-1 TRBD2